This TCR beta chain stems from a study of shared clonotypes between healthy human individuals. As regards this clone: Its antigen remains unknown.

CDR3 length: 15 residues. The V gene's germline CDR1 is SQVTM and CDR2 ANQGSEA. The V and J ends lost 2 bases and 5 bases respectively, with 19 bases between them. Libraries were prepared by immunoSEQ multiplex PCR; TCRdb keeps only in-frame clonotypes and omits some of them. The sample includes around 2.5 million clones, 90% to 95% seen only once; the top ten take 0.36%. Whole-study results and caveats: Estimated richness values were generally larger in naive subsets than in memory subsets.

This chain uses TRBV29-1 with TRBJ2-7, with D possibly being TRBD1 (6 bases). The clonotype originates from a man younger than 35 in good health. Some clones in this sample may be carry-over from other donors' samples. Sequencing input: naive CD4+ T cells from PBMCs. Specified subset: CD45RA+ positively selected. The CDR3 DNA reads as TGCAGCGTTGAAATCGGGCAGGGGATAAGGAACGAGCAGTACTTC. Translation: CSVEIGQGIRNEQYF.